The rows below give T cell receptor beta chains drawn from one sample of a study of T cells in Graves' hyperthyroidism and ophthalmopathy. TCRdb called the multiplex PCR reads again in MiXCR, with one record for every CDR3 protein. The repertoire holds under 350,000 distinct CDR3 sequences, 25% to 30% seen once, with about a quarter in the top ten. Material for sequencing was blood. Receptors were obtained from a man between 35 and 55 years old with Graves' hyperthyroidism that later progressed to Graves' ophthalmopathy. Both conserved end residues are part of each CDR3. D genes are given only for firm matches. Expanded clones get a size class; other rows say once, few or many, or leave the size out.

j_gene	v_gene	abundance	d_gene	CDR3aa	CDR3nt
TRBJ2-5	TRBV28	many	TRBD2	CASTPLAGERETQYF	TGTGCCAGCACCCCTTTAGCGGGAGAAAGGGAGACCCAGTACTTC
TRBJ1-5	TRBV27	many	TRBD1	CASSAKQGVAGQPQHF	TGTGCCAGCAGTGCGAAACAGGGGGTTGCTGGTCAGCCCCAGCATTTT
TRBJ2-5	TRBV5-5	-	TRBD2	CASSSAGGRQETQYF	TGTGCCAGCAGCTCAGCGGGGGGAAGACAAGAGACCCAGTACTTC
TRBJ2-5	TRBV30	-	-	CAWSVGLQKETQYF	TGTGCCTGGAGTGTCGGGCTGCAAAAAGAGACCCAGTACTTC
TRBJ2-7	TRBV5-1	many	TRBD2	CASSLRGSGYEQYF	TGCGCCAGCAGCTTACGCGGGAGCGGCTACGAGCAGTACTTC
TRBJ1-5	TRBV12-3/TRBV12-4	many	-	CASSLAETNQPQHF	TGTGCCAGCAGTTTAGCAGAAACCAATCAGCCCCAGCATTTT
TRBJ1-1	TRBV7-9	-	TRBD1	CASSSDRAFYTEAFF	TGTGCCAGCAGCTCGGACAGGGCCTTTTACACTGAAGCTTTCTTT
TRBJ2-7	TRBV28	many	TRBD2	CASTRGLAGSEQYF	TGTGCCAGCACCCGTGGACTAGCGGGAAGTGAGCAGTACTTC
TRBJ2-2	TRBV10-1	many	-	CASSELSTGELFF	TGCGCCAGCAGTGAGTTAAGCACCGGGGAGCTGTTTTTT
TRBJ1-1	TRBV11-3	many	-	CASSLGQGMNTEAFF	TGTGCCAGCAGCTTAGGCCAGGGGATGAACACTGAAGCTTTCTTT
TRBJ1-1	TRBV29-1	-	-	CSVDSTNTEAFF	TGCAGCGTTGATTCCACAAACACTGAAGCTTTCTTT